The sequence of this T cell receptor beta chain was determined in a study of immune evolution from preneoplasia to lung adenocarcinoma. Germline lookup yields CDR1 KGHSH and CDR2 LQKENI. V dropped 0 bases and J dropped 5 bases, with 13 bases sitting between them. There are 15 residues in the CDR3. The repertoire was sequenced with immunoSEQ multiplex PCR; TCRdb's copy has only in-frame clones and lacks some. This table has some 1,400 clones, around 80% appearing once. The chain recombines TRBV18 with TRBJ2-5; weak D call: TRBD1 (6 bases). Sequenced sample: FFPE atypical adenomatous hyperplasia tissue from the lung. As to subset: atypical adenomatous hyperplasia (AAH), lung preneoplasia. This receptor was obtained from a person in their 70s with lung adenocarcinoma. CDR3 nucleotides: TGTGCCAGCTCACCACCACAGGGTCGTGGGGAGACCCAGTACTTC. This gives the protein CASSPPQGRGETQYF.